The 25 T cell receptor beta chains listed next were all sequenced from one sample in a study of PD-1 blockade in classical Hodgkin lymphoma. Using immunoSEQ multiplex PCR, the repertoire was profiled, and TCRdb retains in-frame clones only, with some absent. Of about 19,000 clones listed, 84% were seen once; the top ten hold roughly 6.6%. No patient escaped relapse after autologous stem cell transplantation, and brentuximab vedotin exposure varied. The sample here was peripheral blood mononuclear cells (PBMCs), taken at baseline. These receptors all stem from a human donor with classical Hodgkin lymphoma.

This clone was recorded a few times. This chain connects TRBV14 to TRBJ2-1, with a weak D call TRBD2 (5 bases). The CDR3 runs to 13 residues. The germline V and J ends were trimmed by 4 bases and 12 bases, with 16 bases remaining between them. Germline lookup yields CDR1 SGHDN and CDR2 FVKESK. The CDR3 coding sequence is TGTGCCAGCAGCCTCGGAGGTCGGGCGGGGCAGTTCTTC. Translated: CASSLGGRAGQFF.

The chain joins TRBV2 to TRBJ1-1; no clear D gene. V shed 4 bases and J shed 1 base, with 7 bases lying between them. Germline V gene lookup returns CDR1 SNHLY and CDR2 FYNNEI. The CDR3 covers 13 residues. The chain's CDR3 is CASSGETNTEAFF. In DNA, the CDR3 is TGTGCCAGCAGTGGGGAGACGAACACTGAAGCTTTCTTT.

This chain uses TRBV18 with TRBJ2-7, with 7 nucleotides matching TRBD1. The CDR3 spans 14 residues. Germline V CDR1 and CDR2: KGHSH, LQKENI. V was clipped by 0 bases and J by 6 bases; unmatched bases: 5. Written as DNA, the CDR3 is TGTGCCAGCTCACCACCGGGACAGTTCGGCGAGCAGTACTTC. Translation gives CASSPPGQFGEQYF.

The V and J genes are TRBV4-3 and TRBJ1-1; weak D call: TRBD1 (5 bases). Germline V lookup: CDR1 LGHNA, CDR2 YSLEER. The V end was cut by 1 base, the J end by 4 bases, with 13 bases between. The CDR3 loop spans 15 amino acids. The CDR3 bases are TGCGCCAGCAGCCAAGTGCGGGGTCAGGGCACTGAAGCTTTCTTT. It codes for CASSQVRGQGTEAFF.

The CDR3 sequence is CASRRTGDQPQHF. Written as DNA, the CDR3 is TGTGCCAGCCGGAGAACGGGAGATCAGCCCCAGCATTTT. The chain carries TRBV27 and TRBJ1-5, with D unclear. The CDR3 is 13 amino acids. From germline, CDR1 is MNHEY and CDR2 SMNVEV (reference sequence). The germline V and J ends were trimmed by 8 bases and 5 bases, with 13 bases remaining between them.

This clone was seen only once. V is TRBV29-1 and J is TRBJ2-1; D is unclear. V shed 7 bases and J shed 1 base, with 8 bases lying between them. Germline V gives CDR1 SQVTM, CDR2 ANQGSEA. This CDR3 is 12 amino acids long. The CDR3 bases are TGCAGCGCCTCCGAGTCCTACAATGAGCAGTTCTTC. This codes for CSASESYNEQFF.

The rearrangement links TRBV7-3 to TRBJ2-3; D is perhaps TRBD1 (7 bases). Germline-derived CDR1 and CDR2 are SGHTA and FQGTGA. This CDR3 comprises 16 residues. Trimming took off 0 bases at V and 5 bases at J, with 15 bases between the two ends. The DNA of the CDR3 is TGTGCCAGCAGCTTAACGGGAAGACAGGGAGGAGATACGCAGTATTTT. This encodes CASSLTGRQGGDTQYF.

The chain combines TRBV30 with TRBJ1-2; no definite D call. Per germline, CDR1 GTSNPN and CDR2 SVGIG (reference sequence). With 7 bases removed from V and 5 bases from J, the gap between germline ends came to 14 bases. CDR3 size: 12 residues. The CDR3 coding sequence is TGTGCCTACCGAAGGACGGATTATGGCTACACCTTC. Protein sequence: CAYRRTDYGYTF.

This chain links TRBV27 with TRBJ1-3, with a possible D match to TRBD1 (5 bases). CDR1 and CDR2 from the germline V gene are MNHEY and SMNVEV (reference sequence). CDR3 length: 15 residues. Deletions cut 5 bases from V and 6 bases from J, with 17 bases between. This chain's CDR3 is CASSPLEQGLNTIYF. CDR3 nucleotides: TGTGCCAGCAGTCCCCTTGAGCAGGGATTAAACACCATATATTTT.

This clone was detected only once. The V gene is TRBV9, the J gene TRBJ2-6; 10 nucleotides line up with TRBD1. The CDR3 runs to 17 residues. The V gene end was trimmed by 4 bases and the J gene end by 2 bases; junction bases not matched to a gene: 6. Germline V gene lookup returns CDR1 SGDLS and CDR2 YYNGEE. The DNA for the CDR3 is TGTGCCAGCAGCCCGGGACAGGGGTTGGCTGGGGCCAACGTCCTGACTTTC. Residues: CASSPGQGLAGANVLTF.

The chain recombines TRBV27 with TRBJ2-1; 9 nucleotides line up with TRBD2. The CDR3 extends over 17 amino acids. J was trimmed by 5 bases and V by 5 bases; bases with no gene match: 13. Germline V lookup: CDR1 MNHEY, CDR2 SMNVEV (reference sequence). The CDR3 sequence: CASSPTGLAGLNNEQFF. The CDR3, as DNA: TGTGCCAGCAGTCCCACGGGGCTAGCGGGACTCAACAATGAGCAGTTCTTC.

This rearrangement joins TRBV2 to TRBJ1-2; 8 bases align to TRBD1. Germline-derived CDR1 and CDR2 are SNHLY and FYNNEI. The ends lost 7 bases at V and 2 bases at J; junction bases unmatched: 12. The CDR3 spans 16 residues. This chain's CDR3 is CASTWDRTGGNYGYTF. The DNA of the CDR3 is TGTGCCAGCACCTGGGACAGGACCGGGGGGAACTATGGCTACACCTTC.

This clone was found a few times. The chain employs TRBV27 and TRBJ2-7; 7 nucleotides line up with TRBD2. The V gene's germline CDR1 is MNHEY and CDR2 SMNVEV (reference sequence). The CDR3 runs 16 residues. The V segment lost 5 bases and the J segment 0 bases; nucleotides outside the gene matches: 10. Here the CDR3 reads CASSPHSSGSSYEQYF. The CDR3 region has the DNA TGTGCCAGCAGTCCGCACTCTAGCGGTAGCTCCTACGAGCAGTACTTC.

The chain is built from TRBV9 and TRBJ1-3, with D possibly being TRBD1 (5 bases). Germline CDR1 and CDR2: SGDLS and YYNGEE. There are 15 residues in the CDR3. The V gene lost 3 bases and the J gene lost 0 bases, with 10 bases spanning the gap. Here the CDR3 DNA reads TGTGCCAGCAGCGCCCCTGGGGGCTCTGGAAACACCATATATTTT. Encoded protein: CASSAPGGSGNTIYF. Combining the CDR3 with reference TRBV9 and TRBJ1-3 gives the whole variable domain DSGVTQTPKHLITATGQRVTLRCSPRSGDLSVYWYQQSLDQGLQFLIQYYNGEERAKGNILERFSAQQFPDLHSELNLSSLELGDSALYFCASSAPGGSGNTIYFGEGSWLTVV.

This clone is a singleton in its sample. This chain uses TRBV9 with TRBJ2-2; D unclear. The V end lost 4 bases, the J end lost 5 bases, and 12 bases lay between the germline ends. The CDR3 has 14 residues. CDR1 is SGDLS, CDR2 YYNGEE, per germline. CDR3 loop: CASSPFLGTGELFF. CDR3 DNA sequence: TGTGCCAGCAGCCCTTTCTTGGGGACCGGGGAGCTGTTTTTT.

The chain combines TRBV27 with TRBJ2-7; TRBD2 aligns across 8 bases. Germline V lookup: CDR1 MNHEY, CDR2 SMNVEV (reference sequence). This CDR3 contains 15 residues. V shed 3 bases and J 2 bases; nucleotides not matched to a gene: 6. This chain's CDR3 is CASSLGSGGTYEQYF. CDR3 coding DNA: TGTGCCAGCAGTTTGGGCTCGGGGGGGACCTACGAGCAGTACTTC.

The rearrangement links TRBV4-1 to TRBJ2-2; D is possibly TRBD2 (5 bases). V gave up 3 bases and J gave up 1 base, with 9 bases separating them. CDR3 length: 15 amino acids. Germline V gives CDR1 MGHRA, CDR2 YSYEKL. The chain's CDR3 is CASSQGEGNTGELFF. CDR3 coding DNA: TGCGCCAGCAGCCAGGGAGAGGGGAACACCGGGGAGCTGTTTTTT.

V and J are TRBV5-3 and TRBJ1-2, with a possible D match to TRBD1 (6 bases). TRBV5-3 is classed as an ORF, of uncertain function. V lost 0 bases to trimming and J lost 4 bases, with 13 bases between them. There are 15 residues in the CDR3. The CDR3 sequence: CARSLDMGRGYGYTF. DNA for the CDR3: TGTGCCAGAAGCTTGGATATGGGCAGGGGCTATGGCTACACCTTC.

The chain has TRBV11-1 and TRBJ2-7, with TRBD1 identical over 7 bases. The CDR3 runs to 16 residues. In germline, CDR1 is SGHAT, CDR2 FQDESV (reference sequence). With V trimmed by 5 bases and J by 1 base, 11 bases remained unmatched. The CDR3: CASSPSPGQLSYEQYF. The CDR3 DNA sequence: TGTGCCAGCAGCCCTTCCCCGGGACAGCTTTCCTACGAGCAGTACTTC.

This clone appeared once. The chain carries TRBV28 and TRBJ2-1; 11 bases map to TRBD2. The germline gives CDR1 MDHEN, CDR2 SYDVKM. V shed 5 bases, J shed 4 bases, and the junction held 4 bases outside the gene matches. This CDR3 has 15 residues. CDR3 DNA: TGTGCCAGCAGTGGGACTAGCGGTACGTACAATGAGCAGTTCTTC. It specifies CASSGTSGTYNEQFF.

The CDR3 region has the DNA TGCGCCAGCAGCTTGGGAGGGAGCCCGTACGAGCAGTACTTC. It is translated as CASSLGGSPYEQYF. The chain carries TRBV5-1 and TRBJ2-7, with D maybe TRBD2 (5 bases). CDR1 and CDR2 from the germline V gene are SGHRS and YFSETQ. The CDR3 has 14 amino acids. V dropped 0 bases and J dropped 4 bases, with 11 bases sitting between them.

This chain connects TRBV5-6 to TRBJ1-5; the D is unclear. The V end lost 4 bases, the J end lost 3 bases, and 11 bases lay between the germline ends. CDR3 size: 14 residues. Germline CDR1 reads SGHDT; CDR2 reads YYEEEE. The CDR3 bases are TGTGCCAGCAGCGAAGACGATTTCAATCAGCCCCAGCATTTT. Amino acid sequence: CASSEDDFNQPQHF.

The V gene is TRBV2, the J gene TRBJ2-7; D call uncertain. The CDR3 is 16 amino acids. Germline lookup yields CDR1 SNHLY and CDR2 FYNNEI. V was pared by 0 bases and J by 0 bases, with 12 bases between. CDR3 sequence: CASSEAGDGPSYEQYF. The CDR3 DNA sequence: TGTGCCAGCAGTGAAGCTGGCGACGGGCCCTCCTACGAGCAGTACTTC.

The V gene is TRBV7-9, the J gene TRBJ2-7; TRBD1 agrees at 7 bases. The V and J ends lost 4 bases and 3 bases, in that order; junction bases with no gene match: 6. CDR3 length: 14 amino acids. CDR1 and CDR2 from the germline V gene are SEHNR and FQNEAQ (reference sequence). The CDR3 region is CASSYTGQIYEQYF. CDR3 DNA sequence: TGTGCCAGCAGCTATACGGGACAGATCTACGAGCAGTACTTC.

The chain recombines TRBV28 with TRBJ2-7; no reliable D call. The CDR3 runs 12 residues. V dropped 4 bases and J dropped 2 bases, with 6 bases sitting between them. Germline CDR1 and CDR2: MDHEN and SYDVKM. The CDR3 DNA follows: TGTGCCAGCAGTTCTCCTCCCTACGAGCAGTACTTC. The encoded protein is CASSSPPYEQYF.